The 8 T cell receptor beta chains reported below all come from one sample, sequenced in a study of regulatory T cells in long-lasting Graves disease (dated by TCRdb to the early 2020s). The time point label, read with the paper, signifies: newly diagnosed GD, antithyroid drugs for less than 3 months. RNA was extracted from PBMCs in TRIzol for both TCR sequencing and RNA sequencing. The method was multiplex PCR. The reads were generated on an Illumina HiSeq 4000. iRepertoire HTBI primers and Arm-PCR amplification of CDR3 regions were used to construct TCR beta libraries. The raw public data were reprocessed by TCRdb itself: fastp quality trimming at Q25, MiXCR clonotype calling, in-frame beta chains only. Records with the same CDR3 protein are collapsed into one entry carrying the most frequent genes and DNA. The sample table records approximately 250,000 distinct CDR3 sequences; approximately 20% of these occur just once. The ten largest clonotypes hold around 20% of the sample.

The sequencing used peripheral blood mononuclear cells (PBMCs), collected at new diagnosis, from a patient treated with antithyroid drugs. These receptor sequences come from a female donor with Graves disease.

In this sample, this clonotype turned up a few times. V gene TRBV7-2 combines with J gene TRBJ2-1; 11 nucleotides agree with TRBD2. There are 15 residues in the CDR3. The junction had 9 bases not matched to a gene; V was cut back by 4 bases and J by 10 bases. In germline, CDR1 is SGHTA, CDR2 FQGNSA. CDR3 in amino acids: CASSSGLAAALEQFF. In DNA, the CDR3 is TGTGCCAGCAGCTCGGGACTAGCGGCTGCTCTGGAGCAGTTCTTC.

This clonotype was detected a few times. V is TRBV29-1 and J is TRBJ1-4; perhaps TRBD1 as D (5 bases). This CDR3 has 14 residues. The germline V gene has CDR1 SQVTM and CDR2 ANQGSEA. The ends were cut back, 5 bases at V and 5 bases at J, with 15 bases in the middle. CDR3 DNA: TGCAGCGTTCCATCCGGGGAGGGGAATGAAAAACTGTTTTTT. This gives the protein CSVPSGEGNEKLFF.

V gene TRBV28 combines with J gene TRBJ2-6; D is undetermined. Germline loops: CDR1 MDHEN, CDR2 SYDVKM. V dropped 2 bases and J dropped 2 bases, with 7 bases sitting between them. There are 15 residues in the CDR3. The DNA for the CDR3 is TGTGCCAGCAGTTTACAGTTTGCTGGGGCCAACGTCCTGACTTTC. Amino acid sequence: CASSLQFAGANVLTF.

With respect to this clonotype: A much larger clonotype is one base distant, so this may be a read error. CDR3 sequence reads: CASSSRLAGGPVEQYF. The CDR3 nucleotides read TGTGCCAGCAGTTCCAGACTAGCGGGAGGGCCAGTTGAGCAGTACTTC. The genes are TRBV6-5 and TRBJ2-5; 14 bases are shared with TRBD2. The CDR3 contains 16 residues. V lost 4 bases to trimming and J lost 11 bases; unmatched junction nucleotides: 12. The germline V gene has CDR1 MNHEY and CDR2 SVGAGI.

This clonotype was observed many times. The gene calls are TRBV11-3 and TRBJ2-1, with D unclear. Germline CDR1 is SGHNT and CDR2 is YENEEA. The CDR3 contains 13 residues. V shed 4 bases and J shed 7 bases, with 11 bases lying between them. CDR3 region: CASSSGESNEQFF. The DNA for the CDR3 is TGTGCCAGCAGCTCTGGGGAAAGTAATGAGCAGTTCTTC.

In this sample, this clonotype turned up many times. The CDR3 DNA reads as TGTGCCAGCAGTTTCTCTAGCGGGAGTGGCCCAGATACGCAGTATTTT. It translates to CASSFSSGSGPDTQYF. The gene calls are TRBV27 and TRBJ2-3, with 10 bases that match TRBD2. Germline trimming cut 3 bases from V and 4 bases from J; bases unmatched to any gene: 7. Germline assignment: CDR1 MNHEY and CDR2 SMNVEV (reference sequence). The CDR3 has 16 amino acids.

The DNA of the CDR3 is TGTGCCAGTAGAGCGGGCAGAACGAACACTGAAGCTTTCTTT. This gives the protein CASRAGRTNTEAFF. The J gene is TRBJ1-1, the V gene TRBV19, with D unresolved. Trimming cost V 6 bases and J 1 base, with 12 bases left between them. The CDR3 covers 14 residues. Germline V gives CDR1 LNHDA, CDR2 SQIVND (reference sequence).

This clonotype came up a few times. The CDR3 loop is CSARVAGDGRTRTYEQYF. CDR3 DNA: TGCAGTGCTAGAGTCGCAGGCGACGGGAGGACTAGGACCTACGAGCAGTACTTC. The chain combines TRBV20-1 with TRBJ2-7; TRBD2 agrees at 7 bases. CDR1 is DFQATT, CDR2 SNEGSKA, per germline (reference sequence). The length of the CDR3 is 18 residues. V shed 1 base and J 2 bases; nucleotides not matched to a gene: 17.